The 18 T cell receptor beta chains below all came from one sample that was sequenced in a study of CD8+ T cells in alopecia areata. Reverse transcribed after extraction, RNA yielded cDNA as the sequencing template. Sequenced by immunoSEQ multiplex PCR; TCRdb stores in-frame clones only, minus some. The sample contains about 150,000 clones, 62% of which appear only once. Material: CD8+ T cells sorted from blood. These receptors were taken from a human donor in good health.

This clone showed up just a few times. J is TRBJ2-5 and V is TRBV5-1, with 9 bases aligning to TRBD1. The CDR3 spans 15 residues. Looked up from germline, CDR1 is SGHRS and CDR2 is YFSETQ. The V and J ends lost 1 base and 2 bases, in that order; junction bases with no gene match: 3. CDR3 protein: CASSLSTGGQETQYF. The CDR3, as DNA: TGCGCCAGCAGCTTGTCGACAGGGGGACAAGAGACCCAGTACTTC.

The CDR3 is CAWSAGEAFF. In nucleotides, the CDR3 is TGTGCCTGGAGTGCTGGGGAAGCTTTCTTT. The chain recombines TRBV30 with TRBJ1-1; unclear D gene. The V end was cut by 1 base, the J end by 8 bases, with 5 bases between. Germline V gene data show CDR1 as GTSNPN and CDR2 as SVGIG (reference sequence). The CDR3 sequence is 10 residues long.

V is TRBV29-1 and J is TRBJ2-1; 8 bases agree with TRBD2. The CDR3 is 11 amino acids. The germline gives CDR1 SQVTM, CDR2 ANQGSEA. The trim removed 4 bases at V and 8 bases at J, leaving 1 base unmatched. The CDR3 sequence: CSVVGRDEQFF. In DNA, the CDR3 is TGCAGCGTTGTCGGGAGGGATGAGCAGTTCTTC.

This clone was seen more than once but under ten times. The chain employs TRBV2 and TRBJ2-1; 10 positions match TRBD2. CDR3 length: 15 amino acids. CDR1 and CDR2 (germline): SNHLY, FYNNEI. V was clipped by 3 bases and J by 8 bases; unmatched bases: 7. CDR3 in DNA: TGTGCCAGCAGTGAGAGTCTAGCGGGAGACTATGAGCAGTTCTTC. This codes for CASSESLAGDYEQFF.

This clone was picked up a small number of times. The chain joins TRBV13 to TRBJ2-1, with 7 bases identical to TRBD2. This CDR3 is 16 amino acids long. The V segment lost 6 bases and the J segment 2 bases; nucleotides outside the gene matches: 10. Germline CDR1 PRHDT, CDR2 FYEKMQ (reference sequence). CDR3 amino acids: CASSYGAGTPYNEQFF. CDR3 DNA sequence: TGTGCCAGCAGTTATGGAGCGGGAACTCCCTACAATGAGCAGTTCTTC.

This clone was found a few times. The chain combines TRBV29-1 with TRBJ2-1, with D possibly matching TRBD2 (5 bases). Trimming removed 7 bases from V and 9 bases from J, with 13 bases in between. CDR3 length equals 11 residues. From germline, CDR1 is SQVTM and CDR2 ANQGSEA. Written as DNA, the CDR3 is TGCAGCGCCTCGAGCGGTCCTGAGCAGTTCTTC. Amino acids: CSASSGPEQFF.

The V call is TRBV4-1, the J call TRBJ1-1; no clear D. In germline, CDR1 is MGHRA, CDR2 YSYEKL. CDR3 size: 14 residues. V lost 1 base and J lost 4, with 10 bases in between. CDR3 sequence reads: CASSQVTHGTEAFF. The CDR3, as DNA: TGCGCCAGCAGCCAAGTTACGCATGGCACTGAAGCTTTCTTT.

The chain carries TRBV5-6 and TRBJ2-3; tentative D call: TRBD1 (5 bases). Per the germline V gene, CDR1 is SGHDT and CDR2 is YYEEEE. The CDR3 extends over 15 amino acids. Deletions cut 0 bases from V and 2 bases from J, with 10 bases between. The CDR3 here is CASSLDRSSTDTQYF. CDR3 DNA: TGTGCCAGCAGCTTGGACAGGTCATCCACAGATACGCAGTATTTT.

The chain joins TRBV2 to TRBJ1-2, with D tentatively TRBD1 (5 bases). The V and J ends lost 4 bases and 4 bases respectively, with 19 bases between them. CDR3 length: 16 amino acids. The V gene's germline CDR1 is SNHLY and CDR2 FYNNEI. The CDR3 is CASSANLSPGSYGYTF. Written as DNA, the CDR3 is TGTGCCAGCAGTGCTAATCTTTCTCCAGGGTCCTATGGCTACACCTTC.

This clone was found a few times. This chain joins TRBV27 and TRBJ2-7, with D possibly matching TRBD2 (5 bases). The CDR3 is 14 amino acids. CDR1 is MNHEY and CDR2 is SMNVEV in the germline V gene (reference sequence). V was cut by 3 bases and J by 3 bases, with 12 bases left in between. CDR3: CASSFGSSGYEQYF. CDR3 sequence (DNA): TGTGCCAGCAGTTTCGGTTCGAGCGGCTACGAGCAGTACTTC.

J is TRBJ2-1 and V is TRBV27; 7 nucleotides line up with TRBD2. Germline V gene data show CDR1 as MNHEY and CDR2 as SMNVEV (reference sequence). The CDR3 covers 16 residues. Losses at the gene ends were 5 bases for V and 9 bases for J; bases not matched to a gene: 16. The DNA for the CDR3 is TGTGCCAGCAGTCCAGAGCTAGCGGCTCCGGTTTTTGAGCAGTTCTTC. Protein product: CASSPELAAPVFEQFF.

J is TRBJ2-1 and V is TRBV27; tentatively, D is TRBD2 (6 bases). The CDR3 has 15 amino acids. CDR1 MNHEY and CDR2 SMNVEV come from the germline V gene (reference sequence). Trimming pared 4 bases from V and 7 bases from J, leaving 17 bases between. The CDR3 protein is CASSSWRAQGNEQFF. CDR3 in DNA: TGTGCCAGCAGTTCTTGGAGGGCCCAAGGGAATGAGCAGTTCTTC.

The chain recombines TRBV7-6 with TRBJ1-1; D uncertain. Germline values: CDR1 SGHVS, CDR2 FNYEAQ. Trimming took 5 bases from V and 4 from J, leaving 20 bases between them. The CDR3 extends over 16 amino acids. The CDR3 nucleotides are TGTGCCAGCAGCCGTGGACTTTCTGGGGAGATCACTGAAGCTTTCTTT. This encodes CASSRGLSGEITEAFF.

This chain uses TRBV13 with TRBJ1-5, with D perhaps matching TRBD1 (6 bases). The CDR3 extends over 14 amino acids. Germline V gives CDR1 PRHDT, CDR2 FYEKMQ (reference sequence). V dropped 7 bases and J dropped 7 bases, with 17 bases sitting between them. CDR3 in amino acids: CASNLRGAEQPQHF. In nucleotides, the CDR3 is TGTGCCAGCAACCTGAGGGGGGCAGAGCAGCCCCAGCATTTT.

This clone was detected only a few times. The V and J genes are TRBV29-1 and TRBJ2-7; 8 bases fit TRBD1. CDR3 length: 14 amino acids. The V segment lost 4 bases and the J segment 3 bases; nucleotides outside the gene matches: 8. Germline CDR1 reads SQVTM; CDR2 reads ANQGSEA. As DNA, the CDR3 is TGCAGCGTTGTGGACAGGGCGACTAGCTACGAGCAGTACTTC. As protein: CSVVDRATSYEQYF.

J is TRBJ2-4 and V is TRBV5-1; weak D call: TRBD2 (6 bases). This CDR3 comprises 15 residues. Deletions cut 4 bases from V and 3 bases from J, with 14 bases between. CDR1 and CDR2 from the germline V gene are SGHRS and YFSETQ. The CDR3 region is CASSLLGEVKNIQYF. The CDR3 coding sequence is TGCGCCAGCAGCCTCTTAGGGGAGGTCAAAAACATTCAGTACTTC.

This clone was counted between two and nine times. V usage is TRBV7-8 and J usage is TRBJ1-5; D call uncertain. Germline CDR1 SGHVS, CDR2 FQNEAQ. The V end lost 6 bases, the J end lost 2 bases, and 8 bases lay between the germline ends. This CDR3 is built from 13 residues. For the CDR3, the DNA is TGTGCCAGCAGAGAGAGGGGCAATCAGCCCCAGCATTTT. It yields the protein CASRERGNQPQHF.

The chain links TRBV6-6 to TRBJ2-1; D is uncertain. The CDR3 is made up of 16 amino acids. Germline V gene sequence: CDR1 MNHNY, CDR2 SVGAGI (reference sequence). V shed 0 bases and J shed 3 bases, with 12 bases lying between them. The CDR3 is CASSYSTQSYYNEQFF. In DNA form, the CDR3 reads TGTGCCAGCAGTTACTCGACGCAGAGTTACTACAATGAGCAGTTCTTC.